This T cell receptor (beta chain) was sequenced during a study of blood T cell repertoires in COVID-19. Turning to the study itself: COVID-19 samples from acute and convalescent phases originated in the United States, Italy and Spain. In each case, the material was cDNA or gDNA derived from T cells, B-cell-depleted T cells, or PBMCs.

V lost 6 bases, J lost 3 bases, and 11 bases stayed unmatched. The CDR3 runs 15 residues. CDR1 and CDR2 (germline): MNHEY, SMNVEV (reference sequence). As originally analysed: Reference gene primer amplification yielded estimated nucleated cell counts. Generated by immunoSEQ multiplex PCR, the TCRdb table keeps only in-frame clones and is missing some. That table furnishes V, J and clone size, whereas the DNA furnished D and trimming. The data contain 200,000 to 300,000 clones, 82% of them seen just once; the ten biggest clones take up around 12%. The clonotype was recovered from a woman in her fifties or sixties with active or convalescent COVID-19. This chain connects TRBV27 to TRBJ2-7; 7 positions match TRBD2. The specimen sequenced was peripheral blood. The CDR3 sequence is CASSLRWGGFYEQYF. CDR3 in DNA: TGTGCCAGCAGCTTGAGGTGGGGGGGATTCTACGAGCAGTACTTC.